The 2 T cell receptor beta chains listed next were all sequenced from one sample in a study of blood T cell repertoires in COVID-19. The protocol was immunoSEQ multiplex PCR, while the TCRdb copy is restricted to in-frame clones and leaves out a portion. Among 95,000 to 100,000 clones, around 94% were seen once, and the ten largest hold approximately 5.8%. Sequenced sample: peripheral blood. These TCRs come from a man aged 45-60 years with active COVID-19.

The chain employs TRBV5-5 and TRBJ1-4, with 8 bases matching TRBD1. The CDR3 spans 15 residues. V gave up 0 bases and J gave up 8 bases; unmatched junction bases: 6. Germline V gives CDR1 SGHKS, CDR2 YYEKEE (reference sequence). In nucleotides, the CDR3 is TGTGCCAGCAGCTTGGGGACAGGGATTGGGGAAAAACTGTTTTTT. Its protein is CASSLGTGIGEKLFF.

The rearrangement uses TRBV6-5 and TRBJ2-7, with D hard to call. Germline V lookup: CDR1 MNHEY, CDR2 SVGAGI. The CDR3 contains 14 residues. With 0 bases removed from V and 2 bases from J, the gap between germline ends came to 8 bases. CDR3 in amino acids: CASSYSPGPYEQYF. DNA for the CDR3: TGTGCCAGCAGTTACTCCCCAGGTCCCTACGAGCAGTACTTC.